These 21 T cell receptor beta chains came from one sample sequenced in a study of long-term antiretroviral therapy in people with HIV. Assay version v3.0 of immunoSEQ was used, and it was run at survey level. Some clones are missing from TCRdb's copy, which holds only in-frame ones; the method was immunoSEQ multiplex PCR. The data show approximately 15,000 clones, with approximately 79% seen just once and roughly 8.3% held by the top ten. The sample here was unsorted PBMCs, taken 0.1 years after starting antiretroviral therapy. Receptors were obtained from a man between 18 and 29 years old with HIV.

The chain carries TRBV20-1 and TRBJ2-4; 7 bases map to TRBD2. The length of the CDR3 is 11 residues. The J segment lost 4 bases and the V segment lost 7 bases, leaving 1 base of the junction unmatched. CDR1 and CDR2 from the germline V gene are DFQATT and SNEGSKA (reference sequence). The CDR3 region is CSGGGKNIQYF. In nucleotides, the CDR3 is TGCAGTGGGGGGGGGAAAAACATTCAGTACTTC.

J is TRBJ2-7 and V is TRBV5-1, with TRBD2 matching over 10 bases. This CDR3 spans 15 amino acids. J lost 1 base, V lost 4 bases, and 5 bases had no gene match. Germline V lookup: CDR1 SGHRS, CDR2 YFSETQ. The CDR3 coding sequence is TGCGCCAGCAGCAAAGCGGGGGGGTCTTCCTACGAGCAGTACTTC. It codes for CASSKAGGSSYEQYF.

The rearrangement links TRBV5-6 to TRBJ2-3; D unresolved. The V gene lost 6 bases and the J gene lost 5 bases, with 16 bases spanning the gap. The CDR3 extends over 14 amino acids. Per germline, CDR1 SGHDT and CDR2 YYEEEE. CDR3: CASTLRVFEDTQYF. CDR3 sequence (DNA): TGTGCCAGCACCCTCCGGGTGTTTGAAGATACGCAGTATTTT.

The rearrangement joins TRBV12-5 to TRBJ2-3, with a weak D call TRBD2 (5 bases). The germline V gene has CDR1 LGHNT and CDR2 FRNRAP. The germline V and J ends were trimmed by 0 bases and 7 bases, with 17 bases remaining between them. The CDR3 is 16 amino acids. CDR3 DNA sequence: TGTGCTAGTGGTTTGGTTATACGCCTTCGGGGATATACGCAGTATTTT. Its translation: CASGLVIRLRGYTQYF.

The CDR3, as DNA: TGTGCCAGCAGTAATAGGAATGAAAAACTGTTTTTT. This codes for CASSNRNEKLFF. This chain joins TRBV9 and TRBJ1-4, with unresolved D. This CDR3 is built from 12 residues. Trimming left V 5 bases short and J 5 bases short, with 7 bases between. Per the germline V gene, CDR1 is SGDLS and CDR2 is YYNGEE. The whole variable domain, filled in from reference TRBV9 and TRBJ1-4, reads DSGVTQTPKHLITATGQRVTLRCSPRSGDLSVYWYQQSLDQGLQFLIQYYNGEERAKGNILERFSAQQFPDLHSELNLSSLELGDSALYFCASSNRNEKLFFGSGTQLSVL.

The J gene is TRBJ2-3, the V gene TRBV6-5; D is unresolved. Germline lookup yields CDR1 MNHEY and CDR2 SVGAGI. V gave up 6 bases and J gave up 6 bases, with 13 bases separating them. The CDR3 length is 13 residues. The chain's CDR3 is CASSPPSLDTQYF. The DNA for the CDR3 is TGTGCCAGCAGCCCCCCTTCCTTGGATACGCAGTATTTT.

The V and J genes are TRBV7-8 and TRBJ1-1; TRBD1 is a possible D gene (5 bases). CDR1 and CDR2 (germline): SGHVS, FQNEAQ. V was clipped by 0 bases and J by 6 bases, with 14 bases between them. The CDR3 runs 15 residues. In nucleotides, the CDR3 is TGTGCCAGCAGCTTAGCTCCCCAGGGTGGGGCTGAAGCTTTCTTT. It is translated as CASSLAPQGGAEAFF.

This clone was counted only a few times. V gene TRBV9 combines with J gene TRBJ1-2; 7 nucleotides match TRBD1. Looked up from germline, CDR1 is SGDLS and CDR2 is YYNGEE. Unmatched junction bases numbered 9, after V lost 0 bases and J lost 4 bases. The CDR3 consists of 16 residues. In nucleotides, the CDR3 is TGTGCCAGCAGCGTAGGAGTCCTGGGACAGACCTATGGCTACACCTTC. Translated: CASSVGVLGQTYGYTF.

This clone was seen more than once but under ten times. The chain recombines TRBV7-9 with TRBJ1-1, with a tentative D call TRBD1 (6 bases). CDR3 length: 12 amino acids. The V end was cut by 8 bases, the J end by 8 bases, with 15 bases between. Per the germline V gene, CDR1 is SEHNR and CDR2 is FQNEAQ (reference sequence). CDR3: CASGFSGTEAFF. The CDR3 nucleotides read TGTGCCAGCGGTTTTTCCGGGACAGAAGCTTTCTTT.

This chain links TRBV4-1 with TRBJ2-2; tentative D call: TRBD1 (6 bases). The germline gives CDR1 MGHRA, CDR2 YSYEKL. The CDR3 has 15 residues. V lost 5 bases to trimming and J lost 5 bases, with 15 bases between them. The CDR3 region has the DNA TGCGCCAGCAGCGAATCGACAGGACCAACCGGGGAGCTGTTTTTT. It is translated as CASSESTGPTGELFF.

Here the CDR3 reads CASSPGGYGYTF. The CDR3 coding sequence is TGTGCCAGCAGCCCTGGCGGCTATGGCTACACCTTC. The rearrangement joins TRBV5-5 to TRBJ1-2, with D unresolved. The CDR3 covers 12 residues. Trimming removed 4 bases at V and 4 bases at J, with 8 bases between. Germline assignment: CDR1 SGHKS and CDR2 YYEKEE (reference sequence).

The chain uses TRBV4-1 and TRBJ1-1; D remains ambiguous. CDR1 and CDR2 (germline): MGHRA, YSYEKL. The V and J ends lost 1 base and 7 bases respectively, with 22 bases between them. The CDR3 has 17 amino acids. Here the CDR3 DNA reads TGCGCCAGCAGCCAAGTCTGGGGTGAGCGGGATCGCGGTGAAGCTTTCTTT. Encoded protein: CASSQVWGERDRGEAFF.

The chain carries TRBV6-1 and TRBJ2-1; no reliable D call. The V end was cut by 7 bases, the J end by 7 bases, with 14 bases between. The V gene's germline CDR1 is MNHNS and CDR2 SASEGT. The CDR3 is 13 residues long. CDR3: CASTVASRNEQFF. The CDR3 DNA is TGTGCCAGCACCGTGGCGAGCAGGAATGAGCAGTTCTTC.

The chain employs TRBV7-9 and TRBJ1-1; D uncertain. V was shortened by 2 bases and J by 4 bases, with 8 bases between the two germline ends. This CDR3 is 13 amino acids long. Per germline, CDR1 SEHNR and CDR2 FQNEAQ (reference sequence). The CDR3 loop reads CASSLTSATEAFF. In nucleotides, the CDR3 is TGTGCCAGCAGCTTAACGTCAGCCACTGAAGCTTTCTTT. The variable domain in full, completed from reference TRBV7-9 and TRBJ1-1, reads DTGVSQNPRHKITKRGQNVTFRCDPISEHNRLYWYRQTLGQGPEFLTYFQNEAQLEKSRLLSDRFSAERPKGSFSTLEIQRTEQGDSAMYLCASSLTSATEAFFGQGTRLTVV.

The chain joins TRBV6-1 to TRBJ2-7, with 15 bases fitting TRBD2. The CDR3 extends over 13 amino acids. Losses at the gene ends were 8 bases for V and 6 bases for J; bases not matched to a gene: 2. Germline V CDR1 and CDR2: MNHNS, SASEGT. CDR3 protein: CASGTSGGTEQYF. The CDR3 coding sequence is TGTGCCAGCGGGACTAGCGGGGGGACCGAGCAGTACTTC.

The gene calls are TRBV7-2 and TRBJ2-5, with unresolved D. CDR3 size: 16 residues. V was trimmed by 1 base and J by 1 base, leaving 13 bases between them. Germline V gene data show CDR1 as SGHTA and CDR2 as FQGNSA. CDR3 sequence: CASSLVGTAAQETQYF. CDR3 coding DNA: TGTGCCAGCAGCTTAGTTGGCACGGCGGCCCAAGAGACCCAGTACTTC.

V usage is TRBV30 and J usage is TRBJ1-2; maybe TRBD1 (5 bases). Germline CDR1 reads GTSNPN; CDR2 reads SVGIG (reference sequence). CDR3 length: 14 residues. With 6 bases removed from V and 4 bases from J, the gap between germline ends came to 18 bases. This CDR3 reads CACRGAASIYGYTF. The DNA for the CDR3 is TGTGCCTGTCGCGGGGCCGCCTCCATCTATGGCTACACCTTC. The full variable domain, its missing parts supplied by reference TRBV30 and TRBJ1-2, is SQTIHQWPATLVQPVGSPLSLECTVEGTSNPNLYWYRQAAGRGLQLLFYSVGIGQISSEVPQNLSASRPQDRQFILSSKKLLLSDSGFYLCACRGAASIYGYTFGSGTRLTVV.

The rearrangement links TRBV4-3 to TRBJ1-6; D not resolved. Germline V gene lookup returns CDR1 LGHNA and CDR2 YSLEER. The CDR3 has 16 amino acids. V was cut by 0 bases and J by 2 bases, with 8 bases left in between. CDR3 nucleotides: TGCGCCAGCAGCCAAGATTTCGAGACCTATAATTCACCCCTCCACTTT. Its translation is CASSQDFETYNSPLHF.

The chain employs TRBV7-2 and TRBJ2-2; the D gene is possibly TRBD2 (6 bases). The CDR3 extends over 14 amino acids. Trimming removed 1 base at V and 7 bases at J, with 10 bases between. In germline, CDR1 is SGHTA, CDR2 FQGNSA. The CDR3 region has the DNA TGTGCCAGCAGCTTAGGTAGCGGCGGCGGGGAGCTGTTTTTT. Its translation: CASSLGSGGGELFF. Filled out from reference TRBV7-2 and TRBJ2-2, the complete variable domain reads GAGVSQSPSNKVTEKGKDVELRCDPISGHTALYWYRQSLGQGLEFLIYFQGNSAPDKSGLPSDRFSAERTGGSVSTLTIQRTQQEDSAVYLCASSLGSGGGELFFGEGSRLTVL.

The rearrangement joins TRBV9 to TRBJ2-3, with TRBD2 matching over 9 bases. This CDR3 is built from 16 residues. V gave up 4 bases and J gave up 4 bases; unmatched junction bases: 10. CDR1 is SGDLS, CDR2 YYNGEE, per germline. CDR3 in amino acids: CASSPRFGGGADTQYF. CDR3 sequence (DNA): TGTGCCAGCAGCCCTCGGTTTGGCGGGGGGGCAGATACGCAGTATTTT.

The chain employs TRBV6-5 and TRBJ2-7; possible D gene TRBD1, 5 bases. The length of the CDR3 is 13 residues. Trimming took off 0 bases at V and 6 bases at J, with 9 bases between the two ends. From germline, CDR1 is MNHEY and CDR2 SVGAGI. CDR3 region: CASSYSTEFEQYF. In DNA form, the CDR3 reads TGTGCCAGCAGTTACTCGACAGAATTCGAGCAGTACTTC.